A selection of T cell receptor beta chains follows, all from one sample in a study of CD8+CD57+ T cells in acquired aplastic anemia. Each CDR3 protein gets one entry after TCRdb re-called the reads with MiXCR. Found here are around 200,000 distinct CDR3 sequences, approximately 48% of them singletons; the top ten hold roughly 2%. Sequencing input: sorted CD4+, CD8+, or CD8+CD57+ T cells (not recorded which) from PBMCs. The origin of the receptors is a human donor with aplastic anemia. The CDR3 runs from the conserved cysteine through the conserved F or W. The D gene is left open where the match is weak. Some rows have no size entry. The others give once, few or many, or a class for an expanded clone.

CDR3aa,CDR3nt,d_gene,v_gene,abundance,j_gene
CASRDHSGANVLTF,TGTGCCAGCAGGGATCACTCTGGGGCCAACGTCCTGACTTTC,.,TRBV27,many,TRBJ2-6
CASSHDRGKSYEQYF,TGTGCCAGCAGCCATGACAGGGGCAAATCCTACGAGCAGTACTTC,TRBD1,TRBV14,.,TRBJ2-7
CASRPTGGSGNTIYF,TGTGCCAGCAGACCTACCGGGGGCTCTGGAAACACCATATATTTT,.,TRBV2,.,TRBJ1-3
CASRPAGSSYEQYF,TGTGCCTCCCGCCCGGCAGGGAGCTCCTACGAGCAGTACTTC,.,TRBV19,few,TRBJ2-7
CASSLDGQPLNTEAFF,TGCGCCAGCAGCTTGGATGGACAGCCTTTGAACACTGAAGCTTTCTTT,.,TRBV5-1,many,TRBJ1-1
CASSLQGSSYEQYF,TGTGCCAGCAGCCTCCAGGGGAGCTCCTACGAGCAGTACTTC,.,TRBV28,many,TRBJ2-7
CASSLWAGGNTEAFF,TGTGCCAGCAGCTTATGGGCAGGGGGAAACACTGAAGCTTTCTTT,TRBD1,TRBV7-2,once,TRBJ1-1
CAISPGQAEQYF,TGTGCCATCAGTCCTGGACAGGCTGAGCAGTACTTC,TRBD1,TRBV10-3,.,TRBJ2-7
CATSRGQGEGGTEAFF,TGTGCCACCAGCAGGGGACAGGGGGAAGGAGGAACTGAAGCTTTCTTT,TRBD1,TRBV15,.,TRBJ1-1
CASSVGTSSRETQYF,TGTGCCAGCAGCGTCGGGACCTCCTCCCGGGAGACCCAGTACTTC,.,TRBV9,.,TRBJ2-5
CASSPGQGAIGNSPLHF,TGCGCCAGCAGCCCGGGACAGGGGGCTATAGGGAATTCACCCCTCCACTTT,TRBD1,TRBV5-1,.,TRBJ1-6
CASSPHRDRGRGTQYF,TGTGCCAGCAGCCCTCACCGGGACAGGGGGAGGGGGACCCAGTACTTC,TRBD1,TRBV9,.,TRBJ2-5
CASSLVGGRNNEQFF,TGTGCCAGCAGCTTAGTTGGCGGGAGAAACAATGAGCAGTTCTTC,TRBD2,TRBV11-1,once,TRBJ2-1
CAISGQGRNQPQHF,TGTGCCATCAGTGGACAGGGTCGCAATCAGCCCCAGCATTTT,TRBD1,TRBV10-3,.,TRBJ1-5
CASSLPWADTEAFF,TGTGCCAGTAGCCTCCCCTGGGCGGACACTGAAGCTTTCTTT,.,TRBV19,.,TRBJ1-1
CASSLAGPEAFF,TGTGCCAGCAGCTTAGCAGGTCCTGAAGCTTTCTTT,.,TRBV7-9,few,TRBJ1-1
CASSDGGGNEQFF,TGTGCCAGCAGTGATGGGGGAGGGAATGAGCAGTTCTTC,TRBD2,TRBV6-1,.,TRBJ2-1
CASSGEYNSPLHF,TGTGCCAGTAGTGGAGAGTATAATTCACCCCTCCACTTT,.,TRBV19,.,TRBJ1-6
CSVTTGVTEAFF,TGCAGCGTGACGACAGGGGTCACTGAAGCTTTCTTT,TRBD1,TRBV29-1,.,TRBJ1-1
CASSTGTTNGELFF,TGTGCCAGTAGTACAGGGACCACCAACGGGGAGCTGTTTTTT,.,TRBV19,.,TRBJ2-2
CASSAEGHVLYGYTF,TGTGCCAGCAGCGCTGAGGGGCACGTACTCTATGGCTACACCTTC,.,TRBV9,many,TRBJ1-2
CASSLGGISYEQYF,TGTGCCAGCAGTTTAGGCGGAATAAGCTACGAGCAGTACTTC,.,TRBV6-5,many,TRBJ2-7
CASSLQGWYNSPLHF,TGTGCCAGCAGCTTACAGGGATGGTATAATTCACCCCTCCACTTT,.,TRBV3-1,many,TRBJ1-6
CAITGGLAGTYEQYF,TGTGCCATCACGGGGGGACTAGCGGGGACCTACGAGCAGTACTTC,TRBD2,TRBV10-3,few,TRBJ2-7
CSVWRGGTEAFF,TGCAGCGTTTGGAGGGGAGGCACTGAAGCTTTCTTT,.,TRBV29-1,.,TRBJ1-1
CSARASARGNQPQHF,TGCAGTGCTAGGGCTTCGGCAAGGGGAAATCAGCCCCAGCATTTT,.,TRBV20-1,.,TRBJ1-5
CAWSPGARGNQPQHF,TGTGCCTGGAGTCCGGGGGCGCGTGGTAATCAGCCCCAGCATTTT,.,TRBV30,few,TRBJ1-5
CASTLRTGGNSPLHF,TGTGCCAGTACCCTAAGGACAGGGGGTAATTCACCCCTCCACTTT,TRBD1,TRBV19,few,TRBJ1-6
CASSAGTPTYEQYF,TGCGCCAGCAGCGCCGGGACACCAACCTACGAGCAGTACTTC,.,TRBV5-1,.,TRBJ2-7
CASIQSVAKNIQYF,TGTGCCAGCATTCAGTCCGTAGCCAAAAACATTCAGTACTTC,.,TRBV2,many,TRBJ2-4
CSARDEIGVRVYEQYF,TGCAGTGCTAGAGATGAAATCGGTGTGCGTGTCTACGAGCAGTACTTC,.,TRBV20-1,.,TRBJ2-7
CASSEWKTTGLGPLDGYTF,TGCGCCAGCAGTGAGTGGAAAACCACCGGCCTGGGGCCCCTGGATGGCTACACCTTC,.,TRBV10-1,.,TRBJ1-2
CATSNTGGTEAFF,TGTGCCACCTCAAACACAGGGGGCACTGAAGCTTTCTTT,TRBD1,TRBV24-1,few,TRBJ1-1
CASSERGRGRHEQYF,TGTGCCAGCAGTGAAAGGGGCAGGGGGAGGCACGAGCAGTACTTC,.,TRBV6-1,many,TRBJ2-7
CASSLTGEGYEQYF,TGTGCCAGCAGCTTAACTGGGGAGGGGTACGAGCAGTACTTC,TRBD2,TRBV7-3,many,TRBJ2-7
CASGRGRANTEAFF,TGTGCCAGCGGTCGCGGCAGGGCGAACACTGAAGCTTTCTTT,.,TRBV6-1,.,TRBJ1-1
CASSIQGLLSQPQHF,TGTGCCAGCAGCATACAGGGACTCCTGAGTCAGCCCCAGCATTTT,.,TRBV7-2,many,TRBJ1-5
CATSDATGKDMHTEAFF,TGTGCCACCAGTGACGCGACAGGAAAGGACATGCACACTGAAGCTTTCTTT,.,TRBV24-1,.,TRBJ1-1
CSVEGEQVGQFF,TGCAGCGTTGAAGGGGAGCAAGTAGGGCAGTTCTTC,.,TRBV29-1,.,TRBJ2-1
CSVEEGLAGVNEQFF,TGCAGCGTTGAAGAGGGGCTAGCGGGAGTCAATGAGCAGTTCTTC,TRBD2,TRBV29-1,many,TRBJ2-1
CAISRTDEETQYF,TGTGCCATCAGTAGGACCGACGAAGAGACCCAGTACTTC,.,TRBV10-3,.,TRBJ2-5
CASSIDTGMNTEAFF,TGTGCCAGTAGTATAGATACAGGGATGAACACTGAAGCTTTCTTT,.,TRBV19,.,TRBJ1-1
CTSSFSGGYGYTF,TGCACCAGCAGCTTCTCAGGCGGCTATGGCTACACCTTC,.,TRBV5-1,.,TRBJ1-2
CATSDSRGADTQYF,TGTGCCACCAGTGATTCTCGGGGCGCAGATACGCAGTATTTT,.,TRBV24-1,few,TRBJ2-3
CASSFGRQETQYF,TGTGCCAGCAGCTTCGGCAGACAAGAGACCCAGTACTTC,.,TRBV7-6,.,TRBJ2-5
CASSFGRRALNPRELFF,TGTGCCAGCAGCTTCGGAAGGCGGGCGCTTAACCCCCGGGAGCTGTTTTTT,.,TRBV7-8,once,TRBJ2-2
CASSLGLSSDTQYF,TGCGCCAGCAGCTTAGGTCTCAGTTCAGATACGCAGTATTTT,.,TRBV5-1,many,TRBJ2-3